A single sample gave rise to the 27 T cell receptor beta chains below, sequenced in a study of blood T cells in healthy people across ages. Then a second PCR, running roughly 7 to 12 cycles, was carried out with a sample-barcoded 5' primer and a J-beta primer mix. TCRdb reprocessed the 5' RACE reads with MiXCR, giving one entry per CDR3 protein. The repertoire holds 380,000 or so distinct CDR3 sequences, with approximately 47% as singletons. The specimen was blood. Every receptor here comes from a man between 60 and 75 years old in good health.

In regard to this clonotype: A single base separates this from a much larger clone, so it may be a read error. The CDR3 DNA reads TGTGCCAGCAGTCACCAGGGCCCCCAGGGAGAGCAGTACTTC. This translates into CASSHQGPQGEQYF. V usage is TRBV21-1 and J usage is TRBJ2-1; the table gives TRBD2 as D, unverified against the DNA. The DNA matches TRBJ2-7 better at its end, which makes the J call doubtful. TRBV21-1 is a documented pseudogene. The CDR3 is made up of 14 amino acids.

The J gene is TRBJ2-7, the V gene TRBV3-1; no clear D gene. V lost 0 bases, J lost 0 bases, and 15 bases lay in between. The length of the CDR3 is 17 residues. Germline V gene data show CDR1 as LGHDT and CDR2 as YNNKEL (reference sequence). The chain's CDR3 is CASSQDIAAAYSYEQYF. As DNA, the CDR3 is TGTGCCAGCAGCCAAGACATTGCGGCAGCGTACTCCTACGAGCAGTACTTC.

The chain links TRBV20-1 to TRBJ1-5, with D maybe TRBD1 (5 bases). Trimming removed 3 bases at V and 3 bases at J, with 18 bases between. Germline lookup yields CDR1 DFQATT and CDR2 SNEGSKA (reference sequence). There are 16 residues in the CDR3. In DNA form, the CDR3 reads TGCAGTGCTAGCGCGGGAGCCGGGGGGAACAATCAGCCCCAGCATTTT. Translation: CSASAGAGGNNQPQHF.

The chain joins TRBV5-4 to TRBJ1-2, with D hard to call. Trimming cost V 0 bases and J 1 base, with 13 bases left between them. Germline CDR1 SGHNT, CDR2 YYREEE (reference sequence). The CDR3 spans 16 residues. In DNA, the CDR3 is TGTGCCAGCAGCTTGGAGCCGATTCGGATTAACTATGGCTACACCTTC. This sequence encodes CASSLEPIRINYGYTF.

The table lists this clonotype with a few counts. The rearrangement uses TRBV6-6 and TRBJ2-7; a possible D gene is TRBD2 (7 bases). Germline loops: CDR1 MNHNY, CDR2 SVGAGI (reference sequence). Trimming shortened V by 8 bases and J by 2 bases, and 19 bases separated the two germline ends. CDR3 length: 15 residues. The CDR3 DNA sequence: TGTGCCAGCCTGGGAGGGGGGTCCCCCACCTACGAGCAGTACTTC. Its translation: CASLGGGSPTYEQYF.

The V gene is TRBV28, the J gene TRBJ2-4; the match to TRBD2 covers 7 bases. V dropped 10 bases and J dropped 13; count of bases not matched to a gene: 16. This CDR3 is 13 amino acids long. In germline, CDR1 is MDHEN, CDR2 SYDVKM. The CDR3 DNA is TGTGCCACAAGGGAGGCGGGAGTGGGAGAGCAGTACTTC. It codes for CATREAGVGEQYF.

Remarks on this clonotype: This may come from a read error, since a much larger clone is one base off. The chain combines TRBV2 with TRBJ2-4; 8 bases map to TRBD1. Germline assignment: CDR1 SNHLY and CDR2 FYNNEI. This CDR3 spans 14 amino acids. As DNA, the CDR3 is TGTACCAGCAGTGGTCCAGGGGGCGCATGGGAGCAGTACTTC. Translating it yields CTSSGPGGAWEQYF.

The V call is TRBV5-1, the J call TRBJ2-7; 8 nucleotides align to TRBD1. Germline V gives CDR1 SGHRS, CDR2 YFSETQ. This CDR3 has 14 amino acids. J gave up 3 bases and V 0 bases, and 2 bases lay outside the gene matches. The CDR3 sequence is CASSLDRGYYEQYF. CDR3 DNA sequence: TGCGCCAGCAGCTTGGACAGGGGGTACTACGAGCAGTACTTC.

This chain joins TRBV12-3 or TRBV12-4 and TRBJ2-1; TRBD2 matches at 11 bases. Trimming took 9 bases from V and 4 from J; bases not matched to a gene: 2. The CDR3 loop spans 13 amino acids. In DNA, the CDR3 is TGTGCCAGTATAGCGGGGGGGTACAATGAGCAGTTCTTC. This codes for CASIAGGYNEQFF.

In this sample, this clonotype turned up a few times. The chain couples TRBV7-2 to TRBJ2-5, with TRBD1 matching 12 bases. The V segment lost 5 bases and the J segment 5 bases; nucleotides outside the gene matches: 18. The CDR3 consists of 19 residues. CDR1 is SGHTA and CDR2 is FQGNSA in the germline V gene. CDR3 loop: CASSPSPYRDRGRRETQYF. The CDR3 DNA follows: TGTGCCAGCAGCCCAAGTCCTTACCGGGACAGGGGGCGCCGGGAGACCCAGTACTTC.

J is TRBJ2-3 and V is TRBV2; 9 positions match TRBD2. CDR3 length: 16 residues. In germline, CDR1 is SNHLY, CDR2 FYNNEI. The trim removed 10 bases at V and 2 bases at J, leaving 13 bases unmatched. CDR3 protein: CATTGAKREVTDTQYF. The CDR3 coding sequence is TGTGCCACCACAGGGGCCAAGCGGGAGGTCACAGATACGCAGTATTTT.

This clonotype was counted only a few times. The chain employs TRBV2 and TRBJ2-7; possibly TRBD1 for D (6 bases). V lost 4 bases and J lost 2, with 6 bases in between. Germline V lookup: CDR1 SNHLY, CDR2 FYNNEI. The CDR3 contains 12 residues. CDR3 loop: CASSGTAYEQYF. The CDR3 nucleotides are TGTGCCAGCAGTGGGACAGCCTACGAGCAGTACTTC.

This clonotype was seen a handful of times. This chain uses TRBV20-1 with TRBJ2-1; TRBD2 matches 11 bases. Germline trimming cut 3 bases from V and 5 bases from J; bases unmatched to any gene: 6. The CDR3 totals 15 residues. Per germline, CDR1 DFQATT and CDR2 SNEGSKA (reference sequence). The CDR3 DNA sequence: TGCAGTGCTAGCCCTCTAGCGGGGGGCGACAATGAGCAGTTCTTC. It translates to CSASPLAGGDNEQFF.

This clonotype was seen at least ten times. The chain combines TRBV7-2 with TRBJ2-1, with 13 bases matching TRBD2. Trimming at V came to 5 bases and at J to 7 bases, leaving 8 bases not matched to a gene. Per the germline V gene, CDR1 is SGHTA and CDR2 is FQGNSA. The CDR3 covers 16 residues. This CDR3 is CASSTNGLAGVNEQFF. The CDR3 DNA reads as TGTGCCAGCAGCACAAACGGACTAGCGGGAGTAAATGAGCAGTTCTTC.

This clonotype occurred many times. The chain has TRBV7-2 and TRBJ2-6; 9 positions match TRBD1. CDR3 length equals 19 residues. Germline loops: CDR1 SGHTA, CDR2 FQGNSA. With 2 bases clipped from V and 1 base from J, the junction kept 9 bases outside the gene matches. The CDR3 coding sequence is TGTGCCAGCAGCTTAATACGGGACAGGGTGAGGTCTGGGGCCAACGTCCTGACTTTC. It is translated as CASSLIRDRVRSGANVLTF.

The CDR3: CASSQDGRPPGTAPGEQYF. CDR3 nucleotides: TGTGCCAGCAGCCAAGATGGGCGCCCGCCTGGGACAGCCCCTGGCGAGCAGTACTTC. The rearrangement joins TRBV4-2 to TRBJ2-4, with TRBD1 matching 7 bases. The J call may be faulty, since TRBJ2-7 better matches the DNA end. Germline lookup yields CDR1 LGHNA and CDR2 YNFKEQ. This CDR3 comprises 19 residues.

This clonotype was seen more than once but under ten times. The V and J genes are TRBV14 and TRBJ2-1; TRBD2 agrees at 15 bases. V shed 3 bases, J shed 13 bases, and the junction held 7 bases outside the gene matches. Germline-derived CDR1 and CDR2 are SGHDN and FVKESK. The CDR3 has 15 amino acids. The CDR3 DNA reads as TGTGCCAGCAGCCAGCCACCGGGACTAGCGGGGGGCCAGTTCTTC. Translating it yields CASSQPPGLAGGQFF. The full variable domain, its missing parts supplied by reference TRBV14 and TRBJ2-1, is EAGVTQFPSHSVIEKGQTVTLRCDPISGHDNLYWYRRVMGKEIKFLLHFVKESKQDESGMPNNRFLAERTGGTYSTLKVQPAELEDSGVYFCASSQPPGLAGGQFFGPGTRLTVL.

J is TRBJ2-1 and V is TRBV10-3; 13 bases align to TRBD2. CDR3 length: 15 residues. The germline CDR1 and CDR2 sequences are ENHRY and SYGVKD. Trimming cost V 5 bases and J 6 bases; bases outside gene matches: 4. CDR3 loop: CAISTGLAGFNEQFF. CDR3 DNA: TGTGCCATCAGTACGGGACTAGCGGGGTTCAATGAGCAGTTCTTC.

Comments on this clonotype: It may be a read error: a sequence one base away is much more abundant. The rearrangement joins TRBV7-2 to TRBJ2-1; 8 nucleotides agree with TRBD2. In germline, CDR1 is SGHTA, CDR2 FQGNSA. The CDR3 length is 12 residues. V trimming: 5 bases; J trimming: 8 bases; junction bases outside the gene matches: 2. In DNA form, the CDR3 reads TGTGCCAGCAGCCGGGGGGGCTATGAGCAGTTCTTC. This encodes CASSRGGYEQFF.

This clonotype has just a few counts. V usage is TRBV19 and J usage is TRBJ2-5; TRBD1 aligns across 8 bases. V dropped 6 bases and J dropped 4; count of bases not matched to a gene: 7. The CDR3 totals 14 residues. The germline V gene encodes CDR1 LNHDA and CDR2 SQIVND (reference sequence). The chain's CDR3 is CASRDDRGSETQYF. The CDR3 DNA sequence: TGTGCCAGTAGGGACGACAGGGGATCAGAGACCCAGTACTTC.

A word on this clonotype: An end of the junction does not agree with germline; a read error may underlie this. This sequence joins TRBV13 and TRBJ2-1, with D possibly being TRBD2 (6 bases). CDR1 is PRHDT, CDR2 FYEKMQ, per germline (reference sequence). The CDR3 sequence is 19 residues long. DNA for the CDR3: TGTGCCAGCAGCTTGGGCAGGGCGGCGGGGCGATCCTCCTACAAGGAGCAGTTCTTC. Its translation is CASSLGRAAGRSSYKEQFF.

This clonotype was observed at least ten times. The chain carries TRBV7-2 and TRBJ2-5; D might be TRBD1 or TRBD2, each matching 6 bases. The ends were cut back, 1 base at V and 2 bases at J, with 11 bases in the middle. The CDR3 is 15 residues long. Per germline, CDR1 SGHTA and CDR2 FQGNSA. This CDR3 is CASSLGGAVQETQYF. The CDR3 DNA reads as TGTGCCAGCAGCTTAGGGGGGGCTGTACAAGAGACCCAGTACTTC. The complete variable domain, with remaining parts taken from reference TRBV7-2 and TRBJ2-5, reads GAGVSQSPSNKVTEKGKDVELRCDPISGHTALYWYRQSLGQGLEFLIYFQGNSAPDKSGLPSDRFSAERTGGSVSTLTIQRTQQEDSAVYLCASSLGGAVQETQYFGPGTRLLVL.

This clonotype has at least ten counts. V is TRBV6-1 and J is TRBJ2-5; D possibly matches TRBD1 or TRBD2 (5 bases each). Germline CDR1 MNHNS, CDR2 SASEGT. Trimming removed 2 bases from V and 4 bases from J, with 11 bases in between. This CDR3 contains 14 residues. CDR3 region: CASSERGRGETQYF. The DNA for the CDR3 is TGTGCCAGCAGTGAAAGGGGCCGGGGAGAGACCCAGTACTTC.

There are a few counts of this clonotype. V is TRBV3-1 and J is TRBJ1-2; 9 bases map to TRBD1. V shed 6 bases, J shed 7 bases, and the junction held 12 bases outside the gene matches. There are 15 residues in the CDR3. Germline V CDR1 and CDR2: LGHDT, YNNKEL (reference sequence). The chain's CDR3 is CASRVKGQGSSGYTF. CDR3 coding DNA: TGTGCCAGCAGGGTTAAGGGACAGGGATCTAGTGGCTACACCTTC.

The chain uses TRBV6-2 or TRBV6-3 and TRBJ2-4, with TRBD2 matching 16 bases. Trimming cost V 9 bases and J 2 bases; bases outside gene matches: 7. The CDR3 covers 17 residues. Germline V gene sequence: CDR1 MNHEY, CDR2 SVGEGT. The CDR3 is CARAGTSGRGTKNIQYF. The CDR3 DNA reads TGTGCCAGGGCCGGGACTAGCGGGAGGGGGACCAAAAACATTCAGTACTTC.

This clonotype was seen more than once but under ten times. The chain employs TRBV20-1 and TRBJ2-7; D perhaps matches TRBD2 (6 bases). Judging by the DNA end, TRBJ2-5 fits better; the J call may be wrong. The length of the CDR3 is 14 residues. Looked up from germline, CDR1 is DFQATT and CDR2 is SNEGSKA (reference sequence). The CDR3 coding sequence is TGCAGTGCTAGAGATCTTGGGAGCGGGGAGACCCAGTACTTC. Amino acid sequence: CSARDLGSGETQYF.

The chain joins TRBV7-2 to TRBJ2-7; D is undetermined. Germline V gene data show CDR1 as SGHTA and CDR2 as FQGNSA. V lost 6 bases, J lost 5 bases, and 5 bases lay in between. This CDR3 region has 10 residues. The CDR3 DNA follows: TGTGCCAGCAGTGGACACGAGCAGTACTTC. It codes for CASSGHEQYF.